A selection of T cell receptor delta chains follows, all from one sample in a study of gamma-delta T cells after stem cell transplantation. TCRdb re-processed the RT-PCR reads using CATT. The profile shows around 1,700 delta-chain clones, about 15% of them singletons. The sequencing sample was made of gamma-delta T cells. The receptors originated from a human donor. It is not recorded whose cells these are; they may come from a transplant donor. Both conserved end residues are part of each CDR3. The D gene is left open where the match is weak. Expanded clones get a size class; other rows say once, few or many, or leave the size out.

v_call: TRDV1; clone_size: large; d_call: TRDD3; j_call: TRDJ1; cdr3_nt: TGTGCTCTTGGGAACCCCTCTTTCCCCGCGCGGGTACTGGGGATACTGTACACCGATAAACTCATCTTT; cdr3_aa: CALGNPSFPARVLGILYTDKLIF
v_call: TRDV1; clone_size: medium-sized; d_call: -; j_call: TRDJ1; cdr3_nt: TGTGCTCTTGGGGCCCGGCCTTCCTACTTCGGGATACGAATCCCCGATAAACTCATCTTT; cdr3_aa: CALGARPSYFGIRIPDKLIF
v_call: TRDV1; clone_size: large; d_call: -; j_call: TRDJ2; cdr3_nt: TGTGCTCTTGGGGAAGGGTTCCTGTTTGGGGATCTGACAGCACAACTCTTCTTT; cdr3_aa: CALGEGFLFGDLTAQLFF
v_call: TRDV1; clone_size: -; d_call: TRDD2; j_call: TRDJ1; cdr3_nt: TGTGCTCTTGGGGAACTAGGGAGTGCCTTCCTGACGCGGGATACCGATAAACTCATCTTT; cdr3_aa: CALGELGSAFLTRDTDKLIF
v_call: TRDV2; clone_size: few; d_call: TRDD3; j_call: TRDJ2; cdr3_nt: TGTGCCTGTGACACCCTCACTGGGGGGGATACGCACAGTACAGCACACCTCTTCTTT; cdr3_aa: CACDTLTGGDTHSTAHLFF
v_call: TRDV1; clone_size: few; d_call: TRDD3; j_call: TRDJ2; cdr3_nt: TGTGCTTTTGGGGAAGGGTTCCTACTGGGGGATACCCCCGCTTTGACAGCACAACTCTTCTTT; cdr3_aa: CAFGEGFLLGDTPALTAQLFF
v_call: TRDV1; clone_size: large; d_call: TRDD3; j_call: TRDJ3; cdr3_nt: TGTGCTCTTGGGGAAGGATACCCCCCGTACTGGGGGATACCGAGCTCCTGGGACACCCGACAGATGTTTTTC; cdr3_aa: CALGEGYPPYWGIPSSWDTRQMFF
v_call: TRDV3; clone_size: -; d_call: -; j_call: TRDJ1; cdr3_nt: TGTGCCTTCCACTTCTTTAACAACGATACACTCATCTTT; cdr3_aa: CAFHFFNNDTLIF
v_call: TRDV1; clone_size: -; d_call: TRDD3; j_call: TRDJ1; cdr3_nt: TGTGCTATTGGAGACCTCTCGGCGTCCTGGGGGATACGAAGGATCCCCACCGATAAACTCATCTTT; cdr3_aa: CAIGDLSASWGIRRIPTDKLIF
v_call: TRDV2; clone_size: -; d_call: -; j_call: TRDJ2; cdr3_nt: TGTGCCTGTGACCCCCTCGGGGATCTTAAGACACACCTCTTCTTT; cdr3_aa: CACDPLGDLKTHLFF
v_call: TRDV3; clone_size: large; d_call: TRDD3; j_call: TRDJ3; cdr3_nt: TGTGCCTTTCCCGCTACGGGACTGGGGGGAGCCCGCTCCTGGGACACCCGACAGATGTTTTTC; cdr3_aa: CAFPATGLGGARSWDTRQMFF
v_call: TRDV2; clone_size: large; d_call: TRDD3; j_call: TRDJ3; cdr3_nt: TGTGCCTGTGACACCGTACTGGGGGATGCCAGCTCCTGGGACACCCGACAGATGTTTTTC; cdr3_aa: CACDTVLGDASSWDTRQMFF
v_call: TRDV1; clone_size: medium-sized; d_call: TRDD3; j_call: TRDJ2; cdr3_nt: TGTGCTCTTGGGGCCACCTCCTTCCGAAAACTGGGGGATATGAGTTCGGCACAACTCTTCTTT; cdr3_aa: CALGATSFRKLGDMSSAQLFF
v_call: TRDV1; clone_size: -; d_call: TRDD3; j_call: TRDJ1; cdr3_nt: TGTGCTCTTGGGGAGGAGGGCATGGCCTTCAGAACCTTTACTGGGGGTTCTTACACCGATAAACTCATCTTT; cdr3_aa: CALGEEGMAFRTFTGGSYTDKLIF
v_call: TRDV1; clone_size: few; d_call: -; j_call: TRDJ1; cdr3_nt: TGTGCTAGTGGGGAACGACCGGGGTACACCGATAAACTCATCTTT; cdr3_aa: CASGERPGYTDKLIF
v_call: TRDV1; clone_size: few; d_call: TRDD3; j_call: TRDJ1; cdr3_nt: TGTGCTCTTGGGGCTTCCCTGGGATACGCCGATAAACTCATCTTT; cdr3_aa: CALGASLGYADKLIF
v_call: TRDV2; clone_size: -; d_call: -; j_call: TRDJ3; cdr3_nt: TGTGCCTGTGACACCGGAAGGGGGGTGAGCTCCTGGGACACCCGAAAGATGTTTTTC; cdr3_aa: CACDTGRGVSSWDTRKMFF
v_call: TRDV2; clone_size: -; d_call: -; j_call: TRDJ3; cdr3_nt: TGTGCCTGTGACCTGGGCTTAGGTCTCTTCTGTTACACCCTACAGATGTTTTTC; cdr3_aa: CACDLGLGLFCYTLQMFF
v_call: TRDV1; clone_size: few; d_call: TRDD3; j_call: TRDJ1; cdr3_nt: TGTGCTCTTGGGGAACTCCACAGGATCCCATTTGGAGGACTGGGGGATTACCATCTCACCGATAAACTCATCTTT; cdr3_aa: CALGELHRIPFGGLGDYHLTDKLIF
v_call: TRDV1; clone_size: -; d_call: TRDD3; j_call: TRDJ1; cdr3_nt: TGTGCTCTTGGGGAAAATCCCCTACCTCTTCTCCGTACTGGGGGATTGAAACTCATCTTT; cdr3_aa: CALGENPLPLLRTGGLKLIF
v_call: TRDV1; clone_size: large; d_call: -; j_call: TRDJ1; cdr3_nt: TGTGCTCTTGGGGAACCCCTTTTTATAACCGATAAACTCATCTTT; cdr3_aa: CALGEPLFITDKLIF
v_call: TRDV2; clone_size: -; d_call: -; j_call: TRDJ3; cdr3_nt: TGTGCCTGTGACCCCTTCCTGCGGGATACCCTGGACACCCTACAGATGTTTTTC; cdr3_aa: CACDPFLRDTLDTLQMFF
v_call: TRDV1; clone_size: -; d_call: TRDD2; j_call: TRDJ1; cdr3_nt: TGTGCTCTTGGGCATGTGGCCTTCCTACTCGAGGGCCACCAAGGGACCGATAAACTCATCTTT; cdr3_aa: CALGHVAFLLEGHQGTDKLIF
v_call: TRDV1; clone_size: hyperexpanded; d_call: -; j_call: TRDJ1; cdr3_nt: TGTGCTCTTGGGGAACTACCGGGGTACACCGATAAACTCATCTTT; cdr3_aa: CALGELPGYTDKLIF
v_call: TRDV1; clone_size: few; d_call: -; j_call: TRDJ1; cdr3_nt: TGTGCTCTTGGGCCCCCCGGGACTACGGCGATTACCGATAAACTCATCTTT; cdr3_aa: CALGPPGTTAITDKLIF